The clone carrying this T cell receptor beta chain turned up a few times. This CDR3 spans 17 amino acids. Germline CDR1 and CDR2: KGHDR and SFDVKD. V was cut by 0 bases and J by 2 bases, with 13 bases left in between. The data are from a study of blood T cell repertoires in COVID-19. Study-level background: COVID-19 samples from acute and convalescent phases originated in the United States, Italy and Spain. The analysed material was cDNA or gDNA that came from T cells, B-cell-depleted T cells, or PBMCs.

Data came from immunoSEQ multiplex PCR; TCRdb stores just in-frame clones and leaves some out. The sample lists some 150,000 clones; more than 70% were seen once. The TCR comes from a human donor in a cohort sampled during active COVID-19. The chain employs TRBV24-1 and TRBJ1-5; the D gene is possibly TRBD1 (6 bases). The material sequenced was peripheral blood. CDR3 nucleotides: TGTGCCACCAGTGATTTGCACACAGGGAATCGCAATCAGCCCCAGCATTTT. Its translation: CATSDLHTGNRNQPQHF.